The rows below give T cell receptor beta chains drawn from one sample of a study of cytomegalovirus exposure and HLA in healthy donors. Clones were read by immunoSEQ multiplex PCR, and TCRdb kept only the in-frame ones, dropping some. The sample consists of roughly 140,000 clones, approximately 80% of them appearing once. The sequencing sample was made of PBMCs. The receptors shown here come from a male donor in good health and CMV-seronegative. CDR3s include the opening cysteine and the closing phenylalanine or tryptophan. D genes are given only for firm matches. Clone size appears in some rows only: once, few, many, or a class for an expanded clone.

d_gene	j_gene	v_gene	abundance	len	CDR3nt	CDR3aa
TRBD1	TRBJ2-7	TRBV6-6	NA	14	TGTGCCAGCAGTTCCGAGGGACAGGGAGGCGAGCAGTACTTC	CASSSEGQGGEQYF
TRBD1	TRBJ2-7	TRBV28	NA	13	TGTGCCAGCGTTGACAGGGGGCTCCACGAGCAGTACTTC	CASVDRGLHEQYF
NA	TRBJ2-5	TRBV4-2	few	15	TGTGCCAGCAGCCAAGAGCCAGGGGCAGGAGAGACCCAGTACTTC	CASSQEPGAGETQYF
TRBD2	TRBJ2-1	TRBV18	NA	16	TGTGCCAGCTCACCGGGAGGGGCCTCATCACACAATGAGCAGTTCTTC	CASSPGGASSHNEQFF
NA	TRBJ1-4	TRBV7-9	NA	14	TGTGCCAGCAGCTCAGTACCAACTAATGAAAAACTGTTTTTT	CASSSVPTNEKLFF
NA	TRBJ2-1	TRBV7-8	NA	12	TGTGCCAGCCTAGGGCGGGACAATGAGCAGTTCTTC	CASLGRDNEQFF
TRBD2	TRBJ2-3	TRBV4-3	NA	13	TGCGCCACTAGCGGGAGCGTAGGTGATACGCAGTATTTT	CATSGSVGDTQYF
NA	TRBJ2-1	TRBV18	few	14	TGTGCCTCGAAAAGGGACACTTCCTACAATGAGCAGTTCTTC	CASKRDTSYNEQFF
NA	TRBJ2-7	TRBV27	NA	12	TGTGCCAGCAGGGGACAATTCTACGAGCAGTACTTC	CASRGQFYEQYF
NA	TRBJ2-1	TRBV11-3	NA	12	TGTGCCAGTGTGACGAGGCCCAATGAGCAGTTCTTC	CASVTRPNEQFF
TRBD2	TRBJ2-1	TRBV28	NA	12	TGTGCCACCGGGACTAGCCACAATGAGCAGTTCTTC	CATGTSHNEQFF
TRBD1	TRBJ2-3	TRBV2	NA	15	TGTGCCAGCAGTAGGGACAGGGGGGGATTAGATACGCAGTATTTT	CASSRDRGGLDTQYF
TRBD2	TRBJ2-3	TRBV13	NA	15	TGTGCCAGCAGCGGGACTAGCGGGAGCTCAGATACGCAGTATTTT	CASSGTSGSSDTQYF
TRBD2	TRBJ2-6	TRBV4-1	NA	18	TGCGCCAGCAGCCAAGATGGAGTAGCGGGGTCTGGGGCCAACGTCCTGACTTTC	CASSQDGVAGSGANVLTF
NA	TRBJ2-7	TRBV25-1	NA	11	TGTGCCAGCAGCCCGGGTTACGAGCAGTACTTC	CASSPGYEQYF